The rows below give T cell receptor beta chains drawn from one sample of a study of identical twins. TCRdb passed the 5' RACE reads through MiXCR, listing each CDR3 protein once. The data show roughly 690,000 distinct CDR3 sequences, approximately 21% seen once. The same data also contributed to another study, on T cells expressing NK-cell markers.

Sample: PBMCs. The receptor set was obtained from a woman aged 18-29 years in good health. CDR3s include the opening cysteine and the closing phenylalanine or tryptophan. The D gene is left open where the match is weak. The size of a clone is reported for some rows only, either as once, few or many, or as a class for expanded clones.

d_call j_call clone_size v_call cdr3_aa cdr3_nt
TRBD1 TRBJ1-4 - TRBV6-1 CASTTGQGLNEKLFF TGTGCCAGCACGACTGGACAGGGCCTAAATGAAAAACTGTTTTTT
- TRBJ2-1 - TRBV12-3/TRBV12-4 CASSPTGPRNYNEQFF TGTGCCAGCAGTCCGACAGGCCCTAGGAATTACAATGAGCAGTTCTTC
TRBD2 TRBJ2-1 few TRBV20-1 CSALTSGRYNEQFF TGCAGTGCTTTGACTAGCGGGCGCTACAATGAGCAGTTCTTC
- TRBJ2-1 - TRBV20-1 CSADSRGNEQFF TGCAGTGCTGACTCCCGGGGCAATGAGCAGTTCTTC
- TRBJ2-7 - TRBV20-1 CSAVAGTSSEQYF TGCAGTGCTGTGGCAGGGACCTCCAGCGAGCAGTACTTC
TRBD1 TRBJ2-5 - TRBV12-3/TRBV12-4 CASTPWVDRGRRETQYF TGTGCCAGCACCCCGTGGGTGGACAGGGGGCGCAGGGAGACCCAGTACTTC
- TRBJ2-7 few TRBV27 CASSLSFAGEQYF TGTGCCAGCAGTTTAAGCTTCGCCGGCGAGCAGTACTTC
- TRBJ2-1 - TRBV10-3 CAISESRARSDEQFF TGTGCCATCAGTGAGTCGAGGGCCCGGAGCGATGAGCAGTTCTTC
- TRBJ1-2 many TRBV6-5 CASSSLPGYSNYGYTF TGTGCCAGCAGTTCCCTCCCCGGATACTCTAACTATGGCTACACCTTC
- TRBJ2-3 - TRBV4-3 CASSQGQGRVADTQFF TGCGCCAGCAGCCAAGGTCAGGGCCGAGTGGCAGATACGCAGTTTTTT
- TRBJ2-7 few TRBV29-1 CSVKERHREQYF TGCAGCGTTAAGGAGCGTCATAGAGAGCAGTACTTC
- TRBJ2-7 few TRBV7-6 CASSLGADLYEQYF TGTGCCAGCAGCTTAGGAGCAGACCTATACGAGCAGTACTTC
- TRBJ2-1 few TRBV6-4 CASSKDQTLPVEQFF TGTGCCAGCAGCAAGGACCAAACCCTTCCCGTTGAGCAGTTCTTC
- TRBJ2-4 few TRBV10-3 CAISERIELLQYF TGTGCCATCAGTGAGAGGATAGAACTACTTCAGTACTTC
TRBD2 TRBJ2-2 few TRBV12-3/TRBV12-4 CASKLVIRGLAGKNTGELFF TGTGCCAGCAAGCTTGTCATCCGAGGACTAGCGGGGAAGAACACCGGGGAGCTGTTTTTT
- TRBJ2-1 many TRBV20-1 CSARADQDYNEQFF TGCAGTGCTAGGGCCGATCAGGACTACAATGAGCAGTTCTTC
- TRBJ1-5 - TRBV6-1 CASSPRRESQPQHF TGTGCCAGCAGTCCCCGACGGGAGAGTCAGCCCCAGCATTTT
- TRBJ2-1 few TRBV4-1 CASSQVPSPDNEQFF TGCGCCAGCAGCCAAGTCCCTAGCCCCGACAATGAGCAGTTCTTC
- TRBJ2-1 few TRBV3-1 CASSQGPSNEQFF TGTGCCAGCAGCCAGGGGCCAAGCAATGAGCAGTTCTTC
TRBD1 TRBJ2-2 - TRBV4-3 CASSQAGQGTGELFF TGCGCCAGCAGCCAAGCGGGACAGGGCACCGGGGAGCTGTTTTTT
- TRBJ2-3 - TRBV2 CASSADPGLSTDTQYF TGTGCCAGCAGTGCAGATCCGGGACTTAGCACAGATACGCAGTATTTT
- TRBJ1-2 - TRBV6-5 CASSYNLNYGYTF TGTGCCAGCAGTTACAACCTCAACTATGGCTACACCTTC
TRBD2 TRBJ2-1 many TRBV20-1 CSARPSGRRDEQFF TGCAGTGCTAGACCTAGCGGGAGGAGGGATGAGCAGTTCTTC
TRBD2 TRBJ2-3 - TRBV3-1 CASSRTSGQADTQYF TGTGCCAGCAGCCGGACTAGCGGTCAAGCAGATACGCAGTATTTT
TRBD2 TRBJ2-7 few TRBV9 CASSVGGDLSYEQYF TGTGCCAGCAGCGTGGGAGGGGATCTCTCCTACGAGCAGTACTTC
TRBD1 TRBJ2-3 - TRBV27 CASSPQGANTQYF TGTGCCAGCAGTCCCCAGGGGGCTAATACGCAGTATTTT
- TRBJ2-1 few TRBV10-3 CAISEEDSSYNEQFF TGTGCCATCAGTGAAGAGGACAGTTCCTACAATGAGCAGTTCTTC
TRBD2 TRBJ2-5 - TRBV12-3/TRBV12-4 CASRMSGGQETQYF TGTGCCAGCAGGATGAGCGGGGGACAAGAGACCCAGTACTTC
- TRBJ1-6 once TRBV2 CASTEFGGSNSPLHF TGTGCCAGCACTGAGTTCGGGGGAAGTAATTCACCCCTCCACTTT
- TRBJ2-7 - TRBV3-1 CASSHITSYEQYF TGTGCCAGCAGCCATATAACGTCCTACGAGCAGTACTTC
- TRBJ2-1 - TRBV11-1 CASSPRLLGPLPSYNEQFF TGTGCCAGCAGCCCCCGCCTACTTGGACCGCTACCCTCCTACAATGAGCAGTTCTTC
TRBD2 TRBJ2-1 - TRBV12-3/TRBV12-4 CASSLARVAGGDLSYNEQFF TGTGCCAGCAGTTTAGCGCGGGTAGCGGGAGGGGACCTCTCCTACAATGAGCAGTTCTTC
TRBD2 TRBJ2-5 few TRBV12-3/TRBV12-4 CASMAGVKETQYF TGTGCCAGCATGGCGGGAGTGAAGGAGACCCAGTACTTC
- TRBJ2-5 - TRBV5-6 CASSLEALRLETQYF TGTGCCAGCAGCTTGGAGGCCCTCCGATTGGAGACCCAGTACTTC
- TRBJ2-7 few TRBV27 CASSSPLVYEQYF TGTGCCAGCTCCTCTCCATTGGTCTACGAGCAGTACTTC
- TRBJ2-2 - TRBV7-2 CASSLTGQNTGELFF TGTGCCAGCAGCTTAACAGGCCAAAACACCGGGGAGCTGTTTTTT
- TRBJ2-5 many TRBV11-2 CASSPRGYEETQYF TGTGCCAGCAGCCCCCGGGGGTACGAAGAGACCCAGTACTTC
TRBD1 TRBJ2-5 many TRBV20-1 CSARLTGAVQYF TGCAGTGCTAGACTCACAGGGGCTGTACAGTACTTC
- TRBJ2-1 many TRBV5-1 CASGSISSSYNEQFF TGCGCCAGTGGGTCCATTTCCAGCTCCTACAATGAGCAGTTCTTC
- TRBJ2-5 - TRBV20-1 CSATRQETQYF TGCAGTGCTACCAGGCAAGAGACCCAGTACTTC
- TRBJ1-5 - TRBV9 CASSPLEGGQPQHF TGTGCCAGCAGCCCCTTAGAGGGGGGTCAGCCCCAGCATTTT
TRBD2 TRBJ2-6 few TRBV6-5 CASSYSGLAASSGANVLTF TGTGCCAGCAGTTATTCGGGACTAGCCGCCAGCTCTGGGGCCAACGTCCTGACTTTC
TRBD2 TRBJ2-1 - TRBV7-9 CASSFRGGSYNEQFF TGTGCCAGCAGCTTTCGCGGGGGGTCCTACAATGAGCAGTTCTTC
- TRBJ2-6 - TRBV6-1 CASSVDGANVLTF TGTGCCAGCAGTGTTGACGGGGCCAACGTCCTGACTTTC
- TRBJ1-1 - TRBV2 CASSDNQPIWNTEAFF TGTGCCAGCAGTGATAATCAGCCGATCTGGAACACTGAAGCTTTCTTT
- TRBJ2-5 few TRBV7-9 CASSLLNLRETQYF TGTGCCAGCAGCTTACTCAATCTTCGAGAGACCCAGTACTTC
- TRBJ2-1 - TRBV6-6 CASSWGSGTSKFF -
- TRBJ1-1 - TRBV13 CASSLGLMPGLTEAFF TGTGCCAGCAGCTTAGGCCTAATGCCCGGACTCACTGAAGCTTTCTTT
- TRBJ2-5 - TRBV2 CASKTGTNQETQYF TGTGCCAGCAAGACCGGGACGAACCAAGAGACCCAGTACTTC
- TRBJ2-7 - TRBV29-1 CSVEGQDYEQYF TGCAGCGTTGAGGGTCAGGACTACGAGCAGTACTTC
- TRBJ2-2 many TRBV15 CATSNQGITGELFF TGTGCCACCAGCAACCAGGGAATCACCGGGGAGCTGTTTTTT
TRBD2 TRBJ2-1 few TRBV10-3 CAISATSGGAYEQFF TGTGCCATCAGTGCGACTAGCGGGGGGGCATATGAGCAGTTCTTC
TRBD2 TRBJ2-3 few TRBV7-2 CASSFGTSKDTQYF TGTGCCAGCAGCTTCGGGACTAGCAAGGATACGCAGTATTTT
- TRBJ2-6 - TRBV12-3/TRBV12-4 CASGIGSGANVLTF TGTGCCAGCGGGATTGGCTCTGGGGCCAACGTCCTGACTTTC
- TRBJ1-6 - TRBV27 CASSFTKGNSPLHF TGTGCCAGCAGTTTTACGAAGGGTAATTCACCCCTCCACTTT
- TRBJ2-7 - TRBV5-5 CASSTRRHSYEQYF TGTGCCAGCAGCACAAGGAGACACTCCTACGAGCAGTACTTC
- TRBJ1-1 - TRBV5-1 CASSFGHTNTEAFF TGCGCCAGCAGCTTCGGACACACGAACACTGAAGCTTTCTTT
TRBD1 TRBJ1-1 - TRBV20-1 CSALMTGGTEAFF TGCAGTGCTTTGATGACAGGGGGCACTGAAGCTTTCTTT
TRBD2 TRBJ2-1 - TRBV7-9 CASSPPGAGKDEQFF TGTGCCAGCAGCCCCCCGGGAGCGGGAAAGGATGAGCAGTTCTTC
- TRBJ1-2 - TRBV20-1 CSAKRGAGGYTF TGCAGTGCAAAGAGGGGAGCGGGTGGCTACACCTTC